The TCR beta chain described here comes from a study of T cells after yellow fever vaccination. Study-wide results and limits: A weaker but faster secondary response was observed, peaking on day 5 versus 15.

Using its own MiXCR run on the 5' RACE reads, TCRdb lists one record per CDR3 protein. The sample includes 310,000 or so distinct CDR3 sequences, 6.8% of them seen just once. The CDR3 spans 13 residues. The germline CDR1 and CDR2 sequences are SGDLS and YYNGEE. V was pared by 5 bases and J by 6 bases, with 11 bases between. This clonotype was seen only a few times. No antigen is known for it. The TCR sequence derives from a young man who received the YFV17D yellow fever vaccine. The specimen was PBMCs, collected more than 35 days after the first yellow fever vaccination. V usage is TRBV9 and J usage is TRBJ2-2; tentative D call: TRBD2 (6 bases). CDR3 in amino acids: CASSGTEAGELFF. As DNA, the CDR3 is TGTGCCAGCAGTGGGACTGAGGCCGGGGAGCTGTTTTTT.